The rows below give T cell receptor beta chains drawn from one sample of a study of technical replicates of blood from four donors. Sequenced by immunoSEQ multiplex PCR; TCRdb stores in-frame clones only, minus some. The sample lists under 95,000 clones, 95% seen once, with approximately 0.26% in the top ten. Sequenced material: T cells isolated from PBMCs. The origin of the receptors is a human donor in good health. The CDR3 runs from the conserved cysteine through the conserved F or W. The D gene is left open where the match is weak. Size is stated for part of the rows, as once, few or many counts, or as a class when the clone is expanded.

- | TRBJ2-6 | - | TRBV7-9 | TGTGCCACGGTTCGACAGGCCATCTCTGGGGCCAACGTCCTGACTTTC | CATVRQAISGANVLTF
- | TRBJ2-7 | - | TRBV2 | TGTGCCAGCAGTGTCTTTTGGGGGGAAGGGTACGAGCAGTACTTC | CASSVFWGEGYEQYF
- | TRBJ2-1 | - | TRBV11-3 | TGTGCCAGCAGCCTGGACACCTGGAGCTCCTACAATGAGCAGTTCTTC | CASSLDTWSSYNEQFF
once | TRBJ2-1 | TRBD2 | TRBV2 | TGTGCCAGATCCCTAGCGGGAGTCTTTGGTGAGCAGTTCTTC | CARSLAGVFGEQFF
- | TRBJ2-7 | - | TRBV28 | TGTGCCAACAGACCACCAGGGGCAGGCTACGAGCAGTACTTC | CANRPPGAGYEQYF
- | TRBJ1-1 | - | TRBV4-1 | TGCGCCAGCAGCCAAGGCAGGAACACTGAAGCTTTCTTT | CASSQGRNTEAFF
- | TRBJ1-1 | - | TRBV5-1 | TGCGCCAGCAGCCAAGAGCTCGGTCTAGCGACTGAAGCTTTCTTT | CASSQELGLATEAFF
- | TRBJ2-7 | TRBD2 | TRBV29-1 | TGCAGCGTGGGGACTAGCGGGGGACGCCTGGAGCAGTACTTC | CSVGTSGGRLEQYF
- | TRBJ1-5 | TRBD1 | TRBV30 | TGTGCCTGGAGCGCGGGACAGAGCAATCAGCCCCAGCATTTT | CAWSAGQSNQPQHF
- | TRBJ2-3 | TRBD2 | TRBV7-2 | TGTGCCAGCAGCTTAGCCGGGACTACTTACACAGATACGCAGTATTTT | CASSLAGTTYTDTQYF
- | TRBJ1-2 | TRBD1 | TRBV28 | TGTGCCAGCAGGCCAGGGGGCTATGGCTACACCTTC | CASRPGGYGYTF
- | TRBJ2-6 | TRBD1 | TRBV7-9 | TGTGCCAGCAGCCCCAGACGGACAGGGTATAGTGGGGCCAACGTCCTGACTTTC | CASSPRRTGYSGANVLTF
- | TRBJ2-1 | TRBD2 | TRBV28 | TGTGCCAGCAGTCAAATAGCGGGAGGGTCCTACAATGAGCAGTTCTTC | CASSQIAGGSYNEQFF
- | TRBJ2-7 | - | TRBV28 | TGTGCCAGCAGTTTAGGGCAGGGCGTTAACTCCTACGAGCAGTACTTC | CASSLGQGVNSYEQYF
once | TRBJ2-5 | TRBD1 | TRBV5-1 | TGCGCCAGCAGCTTGGAAGGGGGCGAGACCCAGTACTTC | CASSLEGGETQYF
once | TRBJ1-4 | TRBD1 | TRBV18 | TGTGCCAGCTCGACAGGGGGCGTTGAAAAACTGTTTTTT | CASSTGGVEKLFF
once | TRBJ2-1 | TRBD2 | TRBV9 | TGTGCCAGCAGCGTGAGGACTAGCGGGAAGGAAAGTGAGCAGTTCTTC | CASSVRTSGKESEQFF
- | TRBJ1-2 | TRBD1 | TRBV7-9 | TGTGCCAGCAGCTTAGCGGCGGGGACAGACATAAACTATGGCTACACCTTC | CASSLAAGTDINYGYTF
once | TRBJ2-5 | TRBD1 | TRBV5-4 | TGTGCCAGCAGCTTTGACAGGGGGGAGACCCAGTACTTC | CASSFDRGETQYF
- | TRBJ2-5 | - | TRBV14 | TGTGCCAGCAGCCAAGCTCATAGACAGGAGACCCAGTACTTC | CASSQAHRQETQYF
once | TRBJ2-5 | TRBD1 | TRBV27 | TGTGCCAGCAGTTCGGGGAGACGGGACAGGACCTTTCAAGAGACCCAGTACTTC | CASSSGRRDRTFQETQYF
- | TRBJ2-3 | TRBD1 | TRBV4-1 | TGCGCCAGCAGCCAAGATATCGGCTTTGGGCAGGGGGATACAGATACGCAGTATTTT | CASSQDIGFGQGDTDTQYF
- | TRBJ1-5 | - | TRBV5-1 | TGCGCCAGCAGCTTGGGAGATGCAGGGCCCCAGCATTTT | CASSLGDAGPQHF
- | TRBJ1-5 | TRBD1 | TRBV28 | TGTGCCAGCAGCGAACAGGGGGCCAATCAGCCCCAGCATTTT | CASSEQGANQPQHF
- | TRBJ2-5 | TRBD2 | TRBV7-3 | TGTGCCAGCAGCTTAATGGCTAGCGGGGGGCCCGGGGAGACCCAGTACTTC | CASSLMASGGPGETQYF
- | TRBJ1-2 | TRBD1 | TRBV7-2 | TGTGCCAGCAGCCTGACTAAGGACAGGGGTGTCAGCTATGGCTACACCTTC | CASSLTKDRGVSYGYTF
- | TRBJ2-2 | - | TRBV6-1 | TGTGCCAGCAGTGTGATAAACAGGGCGAACACCGGGGAGCTGTTTTTT | CASSVINRANTGELFF
- | TRBJ2-7 | TRBD1 | TRBV12-5 | TGTGCTAGTGGGACAGGGGACTTCGAGCAGTACTTC | CASGTGDFEQYF
- | TRBJ1-4 | TRBD1 | TRBV5-1 | TGCGCCAGCAGCGCGGGACAGGGGGACGAAAAACTGTTTTTT | CASSAGQGDEKLFF
- | TRBJ1-1 | TRBD1 | TRBV7-9 | TGTGCCAGCAGCCCTGGACAGGGCTCTAAGACTGAAGCTTTCTTT | CASSPGQGSKTEAFF
once | TRBJ2-5 | TRBD1 | TRBV28 | TGTGCCAGCAGAGCCTGGGACAGGGGGGAGACCCAGTACTTC | CASRAWDRGETQYF
- | TRBJ2-1 | TRBD2 | TRBV29-1 | TGCAGCGTTACCCAAGTCCGGGACTATCTCAATGAGCAGTTCTTC | CSVTQVRDYLNEQFF
- | TRBJ2-5 | TRBD1 | TRBV4-1 | TGCGCCAGCAGCCACCTACAAACAGGGGGCTTATACCAAGAGACCCAGTACTTC | CASSHLQTGGLYQETQYF
- | TRBJ2-2 | - | TRBV11-2 | TGTGCCAGCAGCTTCGTAGCGAACACCGGGGAGCTGTTTTTT | CASSFVANTGELFF
- | TRBJ1-5 | - | TRBV21-1 | TGTGCCAGCAGCACATGCTTGGGACAGGGAGAAAGCAATCAGCCCCAGCATTTT | CASSTCLGQGESNQPQHF
- | TRBJ2-7 | TRBD2 | TRBV2 | TGTGCCAGCGGGACTAGCGGGAGCAACGAGCAGTACTTC | CASGTSGSNEQYF
- | TRBJ2-7 | - | TRBV14 | TGTGCCAGCAGCCAAGATATTGGCCCTTACGAGCAGTACTTC | CASSQDIGPYEQYF
- | TRBJ1-4 | - | TRBV6-1 | TGTGCCAGCAGTGACGGTTCGGCAGGGACAAATGAAAAACTGTTTTTT | CASSDGSAGTNEKLFF
once | TRBJ2-6 | - | TRBV27 | TGTGCCAGCAGGAGGAGGTCTGGGGCCAACGTCCTGACTTTC | CASRRRSGANVLTF
- | TRBJ2-3 | - | TRBV5-1 | TGCGCCAGCAGCTTGGGGTGGTCAGTACTAGGCACCCAAAGCACAGATACGCAGTATTTT | CASSLGWSVLGTQSTDTQYF
- | TRBJ2-5 | TRBD1 | TRBV13 | TGTGCCAGCAGCCCGGACAGGGGCGGTAAGACCCAGTACTTC | CASSPDRGGKTQYF
once | TRBJ1-4 | - | TRBV6-1 | TGTGCCAGCAGTGGGCTGGACAGAATTGAGGAAAAACTGTTTTTT | CASSGLDRIEEKLFF